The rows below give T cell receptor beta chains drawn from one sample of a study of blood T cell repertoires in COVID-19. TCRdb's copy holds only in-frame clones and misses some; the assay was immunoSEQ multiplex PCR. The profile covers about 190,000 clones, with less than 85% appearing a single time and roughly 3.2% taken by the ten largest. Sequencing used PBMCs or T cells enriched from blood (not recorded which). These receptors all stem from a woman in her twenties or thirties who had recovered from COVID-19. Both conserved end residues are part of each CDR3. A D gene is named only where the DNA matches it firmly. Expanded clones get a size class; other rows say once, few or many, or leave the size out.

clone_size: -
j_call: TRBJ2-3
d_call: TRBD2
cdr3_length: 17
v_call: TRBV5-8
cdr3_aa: CASSSMSSGPSTDTQYF
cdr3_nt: TGTGCCAGCAGCTCGATGTCTAGCGGACCCAGCACAGATACGCAGTATTTT

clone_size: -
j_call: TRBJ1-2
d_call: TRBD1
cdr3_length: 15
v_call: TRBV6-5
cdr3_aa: CASSPRRGQDAGGTF
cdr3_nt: TGTGCCAGCAGTCCACGCCGGGGACAGGACGCTGGGGGGACCTTC

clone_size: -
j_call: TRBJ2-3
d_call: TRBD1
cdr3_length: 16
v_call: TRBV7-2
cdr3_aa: CASSLDPGGGTDTQYF
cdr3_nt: TGTGCCAGCAGCTTAGACCCAGGGGGAGGCACAGATACGCAGTATTTT

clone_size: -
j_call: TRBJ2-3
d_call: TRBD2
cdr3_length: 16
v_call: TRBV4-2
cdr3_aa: CASSQDPTSWGDTQYF
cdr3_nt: TGTGCCAGCAGCCAAGATCCGACTAGCTGGGGAGATACGCAGTATTTT

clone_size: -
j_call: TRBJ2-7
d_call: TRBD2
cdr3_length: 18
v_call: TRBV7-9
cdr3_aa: CASSERQETSGKPYEQYF
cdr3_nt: TGTGCCAGCAGTGAAAGACAGGAGACTAGCGGCAAACCCTACGAGCAGTACTTC

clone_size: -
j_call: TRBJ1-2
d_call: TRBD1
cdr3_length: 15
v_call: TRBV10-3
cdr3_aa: CAISGTGVDNYGYTF
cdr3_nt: TGTGCCATCAGTGGTACAGGGGTAGATAACTATGGCTACACCTTC

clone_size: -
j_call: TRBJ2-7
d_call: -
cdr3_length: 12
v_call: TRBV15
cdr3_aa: CATSRDIDEQYF
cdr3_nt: TGTGCCACCAGCAGAGATATTGACGAGCAGTACTTC

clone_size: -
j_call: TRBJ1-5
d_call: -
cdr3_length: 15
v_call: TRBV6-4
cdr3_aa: CASRETDLSNQPQHF
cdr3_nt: TGTGCCAGCAGGGAGACAGACCTTAGCAATCAGCCCCAGCATTTT

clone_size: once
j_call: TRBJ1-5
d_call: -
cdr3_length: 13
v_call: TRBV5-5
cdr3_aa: CASSPYSNQPQHF
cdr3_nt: TGTGCCAGCAGCCCTTATAGCAATCAGCCCCAGCATTTT

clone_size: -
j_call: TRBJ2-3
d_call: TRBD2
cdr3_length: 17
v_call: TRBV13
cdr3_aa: CASSLGLAGGSTDTQYF
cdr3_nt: TGTGCCAGCAGCTTGGGACTAGCGGGAGGAAGCACAGATACGCAGTATTTT

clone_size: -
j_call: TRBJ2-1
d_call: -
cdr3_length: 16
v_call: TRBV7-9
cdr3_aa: CASSLVFGRGANEQFF
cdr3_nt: TGTGCCAGCAGCTTAGTGTTTGGGAGGGGGGCCAATGAGCAGTTCTTC

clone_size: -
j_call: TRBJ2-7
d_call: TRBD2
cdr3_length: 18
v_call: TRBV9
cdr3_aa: CASSDGTSGRSWSYEQYF
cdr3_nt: TGTGCCAGCAGCGACGGGACTAGCGGGAGGTCTTGGTCCTACGAGCAGTACTTC

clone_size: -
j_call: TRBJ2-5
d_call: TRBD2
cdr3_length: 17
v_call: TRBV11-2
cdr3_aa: CASRPFRGRGPQETQYF
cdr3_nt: TGTGCCAGCAGACCCTTTCGGGGGAGGGGACCCCAAGAGACCCAGTACTTC

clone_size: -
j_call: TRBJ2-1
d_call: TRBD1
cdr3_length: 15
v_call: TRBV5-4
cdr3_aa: CASSLGRTGYNEQFF
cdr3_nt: TGTGCCAGCAGCTTGGGAAGGACAGGGTACAATGAGCAGTTCTTC

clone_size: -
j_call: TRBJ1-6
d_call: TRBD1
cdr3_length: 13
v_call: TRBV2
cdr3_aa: CASRTGGLTPLHF
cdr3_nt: TGTGCCAGCAGGACAGGGGGCTTAACTCCCCTCCACTTT

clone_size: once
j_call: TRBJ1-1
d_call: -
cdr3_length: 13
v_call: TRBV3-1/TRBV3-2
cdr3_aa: CASSSLMNTEAFF
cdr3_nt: TGTGCCAGCAGTTCACTCATGAACACTGAAGCTTTCTTT

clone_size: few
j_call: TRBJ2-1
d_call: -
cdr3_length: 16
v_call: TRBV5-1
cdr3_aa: CASSLAKGGTAAEQFF
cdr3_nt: TGCGCCAGCAGCTTGGCCAAAGGCGGGACCGCCGCTGAGCAGTTCTTC

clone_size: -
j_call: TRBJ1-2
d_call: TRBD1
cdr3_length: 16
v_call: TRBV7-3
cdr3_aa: CASSPGRPGTGSGYTF
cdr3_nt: TGTGCCAGCAGCCCTGGGCGCCCCGGGACAGGGAGCGGCTACACCTTC

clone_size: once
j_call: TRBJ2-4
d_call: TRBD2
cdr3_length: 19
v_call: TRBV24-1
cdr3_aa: CATSEMRTSGRLAKNIQYF
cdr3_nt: TGTGCCACCAGTGAGATGAGAACTAGCGGGAGACTAGCCAAAAACATTCAGTACTTC

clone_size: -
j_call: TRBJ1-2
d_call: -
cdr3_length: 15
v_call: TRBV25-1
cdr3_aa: CASSRDTRSNYGYTF
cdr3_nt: TGTGCCAGCTCCCGGGACACCCGATCTAACTATGGCTACACCTTC

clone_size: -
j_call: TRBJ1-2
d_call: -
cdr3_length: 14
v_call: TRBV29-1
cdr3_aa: CSVEEKRQNYGYTF
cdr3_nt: TGCAGCGTTGAAGAGAAAAGACAGAACTATGGCTACACCTTC

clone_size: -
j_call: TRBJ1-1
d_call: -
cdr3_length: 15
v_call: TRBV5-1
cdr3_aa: CASSPETGMSTEAFF
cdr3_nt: TGCGCCAGCAGCCCCGAAACAGGAATGAGCACTGAAGCTTTCTTT

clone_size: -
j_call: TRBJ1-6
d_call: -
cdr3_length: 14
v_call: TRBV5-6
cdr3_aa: CASSPDGKNSPLHF
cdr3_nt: TGTGCCAGCAGCCCCGACGGGAAGAATTCACCCCTCCACTTT

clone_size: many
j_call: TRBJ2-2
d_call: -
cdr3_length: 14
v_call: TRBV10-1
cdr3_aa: CASGPLGNTGELFF
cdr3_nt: TGCGCCAGCGGGCCCTTAGGGAACACCGGGGAGCTGTTTTTT

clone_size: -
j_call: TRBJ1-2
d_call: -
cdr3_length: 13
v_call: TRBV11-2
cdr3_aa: CASSPDRKVGYTF
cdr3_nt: TGTGCCAGCAGCCCCGACAGGAAGGTTGGCTACACCTTC

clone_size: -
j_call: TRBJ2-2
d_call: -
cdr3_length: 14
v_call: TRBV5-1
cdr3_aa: CASSFMQGTGELFF
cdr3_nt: TGCGCCAGCAGCTTCATGCAGGGCACCGGGGAGCTGTTTTTT

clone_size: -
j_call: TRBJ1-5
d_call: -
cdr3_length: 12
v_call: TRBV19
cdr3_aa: CASSTQQGPQHF
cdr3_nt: TGTGCCAGTAGTACTCAACAGGGGCCCCAGCATTTT

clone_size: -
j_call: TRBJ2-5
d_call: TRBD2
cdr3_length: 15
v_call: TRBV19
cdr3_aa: CASRPGLAFQETQYF
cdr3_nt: TGTGCCAGTAGGCCGGGACTAGCCTTCCAAGAGACCCAGTACTTC

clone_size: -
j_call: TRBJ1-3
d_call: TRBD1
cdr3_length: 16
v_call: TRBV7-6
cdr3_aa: CASSSGTAGPGNTIYF
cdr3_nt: TGTGCCAGCAGCTCCGGGACAGCAGGACCCGGAAACACCATATATTTT

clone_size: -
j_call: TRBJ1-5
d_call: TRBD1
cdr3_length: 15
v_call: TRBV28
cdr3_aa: CASRATGGSNQPQHF
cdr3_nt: TGTGCCAGCAGGGCAACAGGGGGGAGCAATCAGCCCCAGCATTTT

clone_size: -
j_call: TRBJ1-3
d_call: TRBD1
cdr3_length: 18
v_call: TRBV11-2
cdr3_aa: CASSLLLGQGASGNTIYF
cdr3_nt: TGTGCCAGCAGCTTACTCCTGGGACAGGGGGCATCTGGAAACACCATATATTTT

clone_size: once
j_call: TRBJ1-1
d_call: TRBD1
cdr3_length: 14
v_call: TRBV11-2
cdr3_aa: CASRQGAGNTEAFF
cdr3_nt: TGTGCCAGCAGACAGGGGGCCGGGAACACTGAAGCTTTCTTT

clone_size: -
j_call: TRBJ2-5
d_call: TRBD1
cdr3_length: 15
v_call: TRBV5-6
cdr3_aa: CASSLLDRGQETQYF
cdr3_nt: TGTGCCAGCAGCTTGCTAGACAGGGGCCAGGAGACCCAGTACTTC

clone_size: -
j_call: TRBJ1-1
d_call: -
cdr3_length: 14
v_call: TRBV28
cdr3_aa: CASSLRRVVAEAFF
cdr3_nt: TGTGCCAGCAGCCTCAGGCGCGTCGTAGCTGAAGCTTTCTTT

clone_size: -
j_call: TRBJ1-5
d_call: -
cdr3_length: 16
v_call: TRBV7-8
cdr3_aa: CASSLETGAGNQPQHF
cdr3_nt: TGTGCCAGCAGTCTAGAGACTGGGGCCGGCAATCAGCCCCAGCATTTT

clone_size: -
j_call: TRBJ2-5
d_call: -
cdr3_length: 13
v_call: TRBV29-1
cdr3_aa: CSAQGYRGETQYF
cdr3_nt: TGCAGCGCGCAGGGTTATCGTGGAGAGACCCAGTACTTC

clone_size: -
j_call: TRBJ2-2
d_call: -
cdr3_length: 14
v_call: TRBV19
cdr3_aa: CASNRGQNTGELFF
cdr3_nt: TGTGCCAGTAACCGAGGGCAGAACACCGGGGAGCTGTTTTTT

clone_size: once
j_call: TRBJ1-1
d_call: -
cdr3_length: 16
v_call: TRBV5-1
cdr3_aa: CASSLSRGIQYTEAFF
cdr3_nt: TGCGCCAGCAGCTTGTCTCGCGGGATTCAGTACACTGAAGCTTTCTTT

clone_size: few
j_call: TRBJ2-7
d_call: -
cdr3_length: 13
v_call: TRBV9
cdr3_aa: CASSVTYSYEQYF
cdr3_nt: TGTGCCAGCAGCGTGACTTATTCCTACGAGCAGTACTTC

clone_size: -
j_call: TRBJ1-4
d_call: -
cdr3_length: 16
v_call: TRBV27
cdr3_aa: CASSFLPTAGDEKLFF
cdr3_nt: TGTGCCAGCAGTTTTCTCCCGACAGCAGGAGATGAAAAACTGTTTTTT

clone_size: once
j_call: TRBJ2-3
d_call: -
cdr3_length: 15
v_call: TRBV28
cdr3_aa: CASSYRTIPTDTQYF
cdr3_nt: TGTGCCAGCAGTTATCGGACTATCCCCACAGATACGCAGTATTTT

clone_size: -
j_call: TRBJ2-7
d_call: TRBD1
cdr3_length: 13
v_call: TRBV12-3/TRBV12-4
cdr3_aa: CASRTGTVGRQYF
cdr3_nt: TGTGCCAGCAGGACTGGGACAGTCGGACGGCAGTACTTC

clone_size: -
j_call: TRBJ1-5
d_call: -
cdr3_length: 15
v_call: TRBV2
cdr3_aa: CASSETAGVFQPQHF
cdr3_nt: TGTGCCAGCAGTGAAACGGCAGGGGTTTTTCAGCCCCAGCATTTT

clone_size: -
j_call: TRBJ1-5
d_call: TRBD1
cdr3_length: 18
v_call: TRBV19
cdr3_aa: CASSIKGTGVTPNQPQHF
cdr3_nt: TGTGCCAGTAGTATTAAAGGGACAGGGGTAACTCCCAATCAGCCCCAGCATTTT

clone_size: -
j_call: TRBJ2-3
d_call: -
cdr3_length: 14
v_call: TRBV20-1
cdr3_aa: CSASTGVSTDTQYF
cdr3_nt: TGCAGTGCTAGTACCGGGGTTAGCACAGATACGCAGTATTTT

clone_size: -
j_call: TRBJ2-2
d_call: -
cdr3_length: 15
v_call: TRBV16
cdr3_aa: CASSPRGSDTGELFF
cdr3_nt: TGTGCCAGCAGCCCCCGAGGGAGTGACACCGGGGAGCTGTTTTTT

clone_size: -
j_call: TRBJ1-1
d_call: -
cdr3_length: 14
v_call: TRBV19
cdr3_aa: CASTLSFMNTEAFF
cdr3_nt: TGTGCCAGTACCCTGTCGTTTATGAACACTGAAGCTTTCTTT

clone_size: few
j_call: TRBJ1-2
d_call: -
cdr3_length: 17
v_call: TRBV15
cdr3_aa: CATSRGVQLRAIDGYTF
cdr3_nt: TGTGCCACCAGCAGAGGGGTCCAACTACGAGCGATCGATGGCTACACCTTC

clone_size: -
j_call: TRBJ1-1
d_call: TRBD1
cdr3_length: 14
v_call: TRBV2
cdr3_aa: CASIVQGAITEAFF
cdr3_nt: TGTGCCAGCATTGTACAGGGGGCGATCACTGAAGCTTTCTTT

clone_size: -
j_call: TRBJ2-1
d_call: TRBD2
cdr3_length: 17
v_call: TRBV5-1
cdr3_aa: CASSTRLAGPTYNEQFF
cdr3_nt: TGCGCCAGCAGCACGCGACTAGCGGGGCCCACCTACAATGAGCAGTTCTTC

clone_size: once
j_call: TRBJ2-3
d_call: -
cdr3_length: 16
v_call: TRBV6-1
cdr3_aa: CASSAPTRERGDTQYF
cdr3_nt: TGTGCCAGCAGTGCGCCGACTAGAGAGAGAGGAGATACGCAGTATTTT

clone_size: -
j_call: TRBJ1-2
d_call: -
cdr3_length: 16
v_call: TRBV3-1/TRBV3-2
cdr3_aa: CASSQGANRAGYGYTF
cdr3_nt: TGTGCCAGCAGCCAAGGGGCCAACAGGGCCGGTTATGGCTACACCTTC

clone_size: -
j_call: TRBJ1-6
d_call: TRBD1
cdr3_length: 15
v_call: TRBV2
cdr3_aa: CASSESVRGVSPLHF
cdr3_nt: TGTGCCAGCAGTGAAAGTGTCAGGGGGGTTTCACCCCTCCACTTT

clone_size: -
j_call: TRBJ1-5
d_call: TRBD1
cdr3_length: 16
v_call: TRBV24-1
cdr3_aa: CATSDSTGGGNQPQHF
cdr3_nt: TGTGCCACCAGTGATTCCACAGGGGGCGGCAATCAGCCCCAGCATTTT

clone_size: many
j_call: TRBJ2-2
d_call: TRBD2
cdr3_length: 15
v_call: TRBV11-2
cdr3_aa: CASSFRLAGTGELFF
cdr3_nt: TGTGCCAGCAGCTTTAGACTAGCGGGCACCGGGGAGCTGTTTTTT

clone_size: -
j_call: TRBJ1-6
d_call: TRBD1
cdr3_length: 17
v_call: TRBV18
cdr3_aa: CASSQLARDRGDSPLHF
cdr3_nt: TGTGCCAGCTCACAACTCGCTCGGGACAGGGGGGATTCACCCCTCCACTTT

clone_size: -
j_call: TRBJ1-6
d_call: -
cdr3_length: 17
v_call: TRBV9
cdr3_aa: CASSEREGSIWDSPLHF
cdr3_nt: TGTGCCAGCAGCGAGCGGGAGGGTTCTATTTGGGATTCACCCCTCCACTTT

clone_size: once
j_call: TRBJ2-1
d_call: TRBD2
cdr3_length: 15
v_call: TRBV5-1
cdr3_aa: CASSLTSGITSEQFF
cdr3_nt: TGCGCCAGCAGCTTAACTAGCGGGATAACCAGTGAGCAGTTCTTC

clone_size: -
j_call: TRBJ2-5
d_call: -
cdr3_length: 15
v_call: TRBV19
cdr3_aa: CASSIDARGRETQYF
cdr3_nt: TGTGCCAGTAGTATAGACGCCAGGGGAAGGGAGACCCAGTACTTC

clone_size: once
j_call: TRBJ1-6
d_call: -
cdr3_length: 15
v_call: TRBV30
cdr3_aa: CALGGPLTYNSPLHF
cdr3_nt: TGTGCCCTCGGCGGGCCACTAACTTATAATTCACCCCTCCACTTT